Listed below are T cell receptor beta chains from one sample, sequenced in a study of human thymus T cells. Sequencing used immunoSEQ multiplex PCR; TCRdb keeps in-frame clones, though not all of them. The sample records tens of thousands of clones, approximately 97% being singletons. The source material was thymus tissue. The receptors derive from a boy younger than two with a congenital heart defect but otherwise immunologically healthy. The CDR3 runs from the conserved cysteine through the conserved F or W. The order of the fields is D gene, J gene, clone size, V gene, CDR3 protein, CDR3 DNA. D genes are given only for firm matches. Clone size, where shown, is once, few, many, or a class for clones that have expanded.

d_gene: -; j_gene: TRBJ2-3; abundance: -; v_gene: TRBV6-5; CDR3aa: CASTAPGHPTDTQYF; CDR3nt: TGTGCCAGCACCGCCCCGGGACACCCTACAGATACGCAGTATTTT
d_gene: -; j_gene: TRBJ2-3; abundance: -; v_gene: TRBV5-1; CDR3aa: CASSLEIRVWDTQYF; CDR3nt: TGCGCCAGCAGCTTGGAGATACGGGTGTGGGATACGCAGTATTTT
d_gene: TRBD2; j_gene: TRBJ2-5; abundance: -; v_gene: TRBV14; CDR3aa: CASSQDRLAGVYGETQYF; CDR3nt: TGTGCCAGCAGCCAAGATCGACTAGCGGGAGTATATGGAGAGACCCAGTACTTC
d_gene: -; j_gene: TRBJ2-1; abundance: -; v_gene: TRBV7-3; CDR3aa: CASSPRGAKPYNEQFF; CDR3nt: TGTGCCAGCAGTCCTAGGGGGGCGAAACCGTACAATGAGCAGTTCTTC
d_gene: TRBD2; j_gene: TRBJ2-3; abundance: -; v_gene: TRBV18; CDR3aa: CASSSLSGRIWTRDTQYF; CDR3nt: TGTGCCAGCTCATCTCTTAGCGGGAGGATTTGGACCAGAGATACGCAGTATTTT
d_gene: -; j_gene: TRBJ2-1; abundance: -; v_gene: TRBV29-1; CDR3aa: CSADIYNEQFF; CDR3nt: TGCAGCGCAGACATTTACAATGAGCAGTTCTTC
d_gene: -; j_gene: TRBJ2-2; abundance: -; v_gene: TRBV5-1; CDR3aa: CASSSKDKLFF; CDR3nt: TGCGCCAGCAGTAGCAAAGATAAGCTGTTTTTT
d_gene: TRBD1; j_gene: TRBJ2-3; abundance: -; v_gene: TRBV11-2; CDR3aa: CASSLSSMGQGAGTDTQYF; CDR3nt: TGTGCCAGCAGCTTATCATCTATGGGGCAGGGGGCCGGCACAGATACGCAGTATTTT
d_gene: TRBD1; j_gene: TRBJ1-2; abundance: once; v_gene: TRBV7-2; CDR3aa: CASSFRGAKRDYGYTF; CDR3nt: TGTGCCAGCAGCTTCAGGGGGGCAAAGCGAGACTATGGCTACACCTTC
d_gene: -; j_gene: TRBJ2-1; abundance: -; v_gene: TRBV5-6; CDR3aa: CANRQEQFF; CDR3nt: TGTGCCAATAGACAGGAGCAGTTCTTC
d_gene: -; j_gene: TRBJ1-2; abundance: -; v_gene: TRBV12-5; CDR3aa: CATKLRGGYLNPYGYTF; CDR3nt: TGTGCTACCAAACTAAGGGGGGGGTACCTTAACCCCTATGGCTACACCTTC
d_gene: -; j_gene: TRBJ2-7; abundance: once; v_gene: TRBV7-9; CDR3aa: CASSLSQTSYEQYF; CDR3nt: TGTGCCAGCAGCTTAAGTCAGACTAGCTACGAGCAGTACTTC
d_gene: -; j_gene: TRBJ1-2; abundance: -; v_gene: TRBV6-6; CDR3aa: CASSYRGQGTGYTF; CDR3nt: TGTGCCAGCAGTTACAGGGGTCAGGGGACTGGCTACACCTTC
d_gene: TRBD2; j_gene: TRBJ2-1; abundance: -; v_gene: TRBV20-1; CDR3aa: CSSGDNEQFF; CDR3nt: TGCAGTAGCGGGGACAATGAGCAGTTCTTC
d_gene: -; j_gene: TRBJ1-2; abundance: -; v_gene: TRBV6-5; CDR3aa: CASRREDGYTF; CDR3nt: TGTGCCAGCCGCAGGGAGGATGGCTACACCTTC
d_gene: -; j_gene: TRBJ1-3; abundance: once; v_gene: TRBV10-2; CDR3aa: CASRGGGIVPSGNTIYF; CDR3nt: TGCGCCAGCAGAGGCGGGGGGATAGTACCCTCTGGAAACACCATATATTTT
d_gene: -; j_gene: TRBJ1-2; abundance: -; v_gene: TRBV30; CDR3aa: CAWSLGQGRANYGYTF; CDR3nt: TGTGCCTGGAGCCTAGGGCAGGGTCGAGCTAACTATGGCTACACCTTC
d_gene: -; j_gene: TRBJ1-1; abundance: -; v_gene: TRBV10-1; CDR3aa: CASSDRGTEAFF; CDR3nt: TGCGCCAGCAGTGACAGGGGCACTGAAGCTTTCTTT
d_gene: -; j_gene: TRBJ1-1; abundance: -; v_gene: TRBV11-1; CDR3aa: CASSLSGTTEAFF; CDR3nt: TGTGCCAGCAGCTTATCCGGGACCACTGAAGCTTTCTTT
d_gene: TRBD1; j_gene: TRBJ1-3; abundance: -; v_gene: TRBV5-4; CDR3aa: CASSNGTGALNTIYF; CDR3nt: TGTGCCAGCAGCAACGGGACAGGGGCACTTAACACCATATATTTT
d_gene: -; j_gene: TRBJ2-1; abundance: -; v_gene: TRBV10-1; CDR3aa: CASSAREPVGIQQFF; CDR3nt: TGCGCCAGCAGCGCTCGGGAGCCGGTTGGGATTCAGCAGTTCTTC
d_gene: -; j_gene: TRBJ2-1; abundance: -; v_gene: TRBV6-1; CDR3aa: CASSDGATDRPYNEQFF; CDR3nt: TGTGCCAGCAGTGATGGGGCCACCGACAGGCCCTACAATGAGCAGTTCTTC